The rows below give T cell receptor beta chains drawn from one sample of a study of T cell responses to AZD1222 COVID-19 vaccine. Produced via immunoSEQ multiplex PCR; TCRdb's table is partial and in-frame only. The data hold around 150,000 clones, with 84% observed a single time. The sample consisted of peripheral blood, taken on day 0 of AZD1222 vaccination. The receptor source for this set is an adult in good health. The CDR3 runs from the conserved cysteine through the conserved F or W. D genes are given only for firm matches. Clone size is stated in some rows and not others, as once, few, many or a class when expanded.

d_call j_call clone_size v_call cdr3_length cdr3_aa cdr3_nt
- TRBJ2-1 - TRBV7-9 17 CASSSTRTDFSYNEQFF TGTGCCAGCAGCTCCACTCGGACAGACTTCTCCTACAATGAGCAGTTCTTC
- TRBJ1-6 - TRBV28 13 CASSLLGNSPLHF TGTGCCAGCAGTTTATTGGGGAATTCACCCCTCCACTTT
- TRBJ1-1 - TRBV27 15 CASSLQGAGNTEAFF TGTGCCAGCAGTCTCCAGGGCGCGGGGAACACTGAAGCTTTCTTT
TRBD2 TRBJ2-3 once TRBV30 17 CAWSVRLAGLWADTQYF TGTGCCTGGAGTGTACGGCTAGCGGGGTTGTGGGCAGATACGCAGTATTTT
TRBD2 TRBJ2-3 once TRBV5-1 15 CASRWTSGGADTQYF TGCGCCAGCCGCTGGACTAGCGGGGGGGCCGATACGCAGTATTTT
- TRBJ1-5 - TRBV28 15 CASNEYNQLHQPQHF TGTGCCAGCAACGAATATAACCAGTTACATCAGCCCCAGCATTTT
TRBD1 TRBJ1-1 - TRBV6-5 16 CASSSGTGQVNTEAFF TGTGCCAGCAGTTCCGGGACAGGACAAGTGAACACTGAAGCTTTCTTT
- TRBJ2-6 - TRBV5-1 16 CASSSGGGAGANVLTF TGCGCCAGCAGCTCAGGTGGGGGAGCTGGGGCCAACGTCCTGACTTTC
- TRBJ1-6 - TRBV5-8 16 CASSLVLGIGDSPLHF TGTGCCAGCAGCTTGGTATTGGGGATTGGGGATTCACCCCTCCACTTT
- TRBJ1-3 - TRBV9 16 CASSVVGRSSGNTIYF TGTGCCAGCAGCGTAGTCGGACGAAGCTCTGGAAACACCATATATTTT
- TRBJ1-2 - TRBV28 12 CASSSDRYGYTF TGTGCCAGCAGTTCCGACCGTTATGGCTACACCTTC
- TRBJ1-3 once TRBV5-1 14 CASSLVARGNTIYF TGCGCCAGCAGCTTGGTTGCCAGAGGAAACACCATATATTTT
- TRBJ1-1 - TRBV5-1 14 CASSLEAGWTEAFF TGCGCCAGCAGCTTGGAAGCAGGGTGGACTGAAGCTTTCTTT
TRBD1 TRBJ2-1 few TRBV18 16 CASSLSPGQVSSEQFF TGTGCCAGCTCACTCTCCCCGGGACAGGTTAGTAGTGAGCAGTTCTTC
- TRBJ1-3 - TRBV2 15 CASSVAGGGGNTIYF TGTGCCAGCAGTGTAGCTGGGGGTGGAGGAAACACCATATATTTT
- TRBJ2-1 once TRBV9 15 CASSVARGSYNEQFF TGTGCCAGCAGCGTAGCCCGGGGGTCCTACAATGAGCAGTTCTTC
- TRBJ1-2 - TRBV7-2 16 CASSSQGPGNSDGYTF TGTGCCAGCAGCTCACAGGGTCCAGGGAACTCGGATGGCTACACCTTC
- TRBJ1-1 - TRBV6-5 13 CASKVSRYAEAFF TGTGCCAGCAAAGTTTCGCGGTACGCTGAAGCTTTCTTT
- TRBJ1-1 - TRBV28 16 CASSFPSSTMNTEAFF TGTGCCAGCAGTTTCCCATCGTCCACGATGAACACTGAAGCTTTCTTT
- TRBJ2-3 - TRBV12-3/TRBV12-4 13 CASNKQGTDTQYF TGTGCCAGCAATAAACAGGGAACAGATACGCAGTATTTT
- TRBJ2-1 - TRBV10-1 16 CASSESAGAHRDEQFF TGCGCCAGCAGTGAATCGGCGGGGGCCCATCGGGATGAGCAGTTCTTC
- TRBJ1-2 - TRBV12-3/TRBV12-4 13 CASSRKSGLSYTF TGTGCCAGCAGTAGGAAGTCCGGACTAAGCTACACCTTC